This TCR beta chain was recovered during a study of cytomegalovirus exposure and HLA in healthy donors. Study outcomes and limitations: Among TCR beta chains, those listed as cytomegalovirus-associated numbered about 150. With high specificity and sensitivity, the classifier reportedly diagnosed cytomegalovirus status. The authors confirmed in vitro that a few CMV-associated chains were specific for CMV antigens.

Per the germline V gene, CDR1 is MNHEY and CDR2 is SMNVEV (reference sequence). With 2 bases removed from V and 2 bases from J, the gap between germline ends came to 13 bases. This CDR3 is 16 amino acids long. The repertoire was sequenced with immunoSEQ multiplex PCR; TCRdb's copy has only in-frame clones and lacks some. The top ten clones hold approximately 7% of a sample with 150,000 to 200,000 clones, roughly 84% of them seen once. As concerns this clone: Its antigen is as yet unknown.

The chain couples TRBV27 to TRBJ2-1; maybe TRBD1 (5 bases). Sequencing was performed on PBMCs. The receptor was isolated from a young man in good health and CMV-seropositive. CDR3 DNA: TGTGCCAGCAGTTTAAGGGGTGTAGTCCCCTACAATGAGCAGTTCTTC. The encoded protein is CASSLRGVVPYNEQFF.